The entry that follows covers one T cell receptor beta chain sequence. Germline CDR1 reads SNHLY; CDR2 reads FYNNEI. The J segment lost 5 bases and the V segment lost 4 bases, leaving 4 bases of the junction unmatched. The CDR3 contains 14 residues. This record belongs to a study of blood T cell repertoires in COVID-19. TCRdb's table, derived via immunoSEQ multiplex PCR, lists solely in-frame clones and lacks some. The sample holds about 100,000 clones, around 88% seen once. The sequence derives from a man aged 55 to 70 with acute or convalescent COVID-19. The V call is TRBV2, the J call TRBJ1-2; 10 bases agree with TRBD1. What was sequenced was peripheral blood. In nucleotides, the CDR3 is TGTGCCAGCAGTGGGGGACAGGGGTTTTATGGCTACACCTTC. It is translated as CASSGGQGFYGYTF.